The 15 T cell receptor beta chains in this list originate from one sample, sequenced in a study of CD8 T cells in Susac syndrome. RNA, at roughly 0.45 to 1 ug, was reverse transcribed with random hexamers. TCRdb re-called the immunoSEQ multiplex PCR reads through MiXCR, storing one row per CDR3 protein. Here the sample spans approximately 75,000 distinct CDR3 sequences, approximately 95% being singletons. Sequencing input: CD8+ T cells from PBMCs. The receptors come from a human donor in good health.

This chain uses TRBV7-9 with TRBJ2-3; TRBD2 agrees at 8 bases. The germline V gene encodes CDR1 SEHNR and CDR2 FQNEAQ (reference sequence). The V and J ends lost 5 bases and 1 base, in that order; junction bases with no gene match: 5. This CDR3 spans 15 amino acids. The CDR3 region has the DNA TGTGCCAGCAGCCTCCCTAGCGGGCGCACAGATACGCAGTATTTT. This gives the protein CASSLPSGRTDTQYF.

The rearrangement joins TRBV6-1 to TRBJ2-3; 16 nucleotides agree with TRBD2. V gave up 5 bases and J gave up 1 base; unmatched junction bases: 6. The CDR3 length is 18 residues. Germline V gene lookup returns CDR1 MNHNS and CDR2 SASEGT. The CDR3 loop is CASSLGTSGGAGTDTQYF. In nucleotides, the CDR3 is TGTGCCAGCAGTCTCGGGACTAGCGGGGGGGCGGGCACAGATACGCAGTATTTT.

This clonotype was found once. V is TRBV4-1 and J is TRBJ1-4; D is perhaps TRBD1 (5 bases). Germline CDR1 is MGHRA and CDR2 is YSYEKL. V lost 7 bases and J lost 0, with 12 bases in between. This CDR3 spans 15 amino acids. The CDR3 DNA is TGCGCCAGCACAGGGAGCCCGGCAACTAATGAAAAACTGTTTTTT. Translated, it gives CASTGSPATNEKLFF.

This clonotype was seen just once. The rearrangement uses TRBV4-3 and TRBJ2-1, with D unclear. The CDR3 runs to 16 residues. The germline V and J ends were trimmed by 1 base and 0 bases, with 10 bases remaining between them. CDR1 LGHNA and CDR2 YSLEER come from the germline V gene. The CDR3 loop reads CASSQARLRSYNEQFF. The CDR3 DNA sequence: TGCGCCAGCAGCCAAGCGAGGCTTCGCTCCTACAATGAGCAGTTCTTC.

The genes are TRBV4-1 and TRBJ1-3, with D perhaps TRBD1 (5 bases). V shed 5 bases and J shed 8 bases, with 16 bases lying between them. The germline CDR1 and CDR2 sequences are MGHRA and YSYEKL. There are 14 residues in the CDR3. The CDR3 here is CASSSTGGADTIYF. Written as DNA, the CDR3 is TGCGCCAGCAGCAGTACAGGTGGGGCAGACACCATATATTTT.

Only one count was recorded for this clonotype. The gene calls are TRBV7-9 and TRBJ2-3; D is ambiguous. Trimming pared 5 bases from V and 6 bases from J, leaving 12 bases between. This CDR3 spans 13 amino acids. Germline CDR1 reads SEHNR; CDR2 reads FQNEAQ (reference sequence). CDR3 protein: CASSPDSPDTQYF. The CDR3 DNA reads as TGTGCCAGCAGCCCTGACTCCCCCGATACGCAGTATTTT.

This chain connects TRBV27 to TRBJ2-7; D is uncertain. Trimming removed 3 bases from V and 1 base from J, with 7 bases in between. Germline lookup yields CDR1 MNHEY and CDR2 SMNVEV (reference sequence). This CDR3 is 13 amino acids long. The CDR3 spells CASSFSESYEQYF. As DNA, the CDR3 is TGTGCCAGCAGTTTCAGTGAATCCTACGAGCAGTACTTC.

This chain's CDR3 is CAFDPGQGSQPQHF. The CDR3 nucleotides read TGTGCCTTCGACCCGGGACAGGGGAGTCAGCCCCAGCATTTT. V gene TRBV30 combines with J gene TRBJ1-5, with 10 nucleotides matching TRBD1. CDR1 and CDR2 from the germline V gene are GTSNPN and SVGIG (reference sequence). V shed 7 bases, J shed 6 bases, and the junction held 9 bases outside the gene matches. The CDR3 sequence is 14 residues long.

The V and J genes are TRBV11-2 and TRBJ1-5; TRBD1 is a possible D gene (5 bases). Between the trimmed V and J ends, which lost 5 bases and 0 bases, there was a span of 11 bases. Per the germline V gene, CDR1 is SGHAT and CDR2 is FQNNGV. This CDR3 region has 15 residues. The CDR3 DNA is TGTGCCAGCAGCCCCGACAGTTATAGCAATCAGCCCCAGCATTTT. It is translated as CASSPDSYSNQPQHF. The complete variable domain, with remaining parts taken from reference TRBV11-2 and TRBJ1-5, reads EAGVAQSPRYKIIEKRQSVAFWCNPISGHATLYWYQQILGQGPKLLIQFQNNGVVDDSQLPKDRFSAERLKGVDSTLKIQPAKLEDSAVYLCASSPDSYSNQPQHFGDGTRLSIL.

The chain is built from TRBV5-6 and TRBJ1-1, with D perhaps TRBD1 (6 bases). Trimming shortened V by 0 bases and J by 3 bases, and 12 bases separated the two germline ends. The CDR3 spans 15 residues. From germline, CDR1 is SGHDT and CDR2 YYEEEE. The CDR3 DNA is TGTGCCAGCAGCTTGGTGGGGGCGGCGCACACTGAAGCTTTCTTT. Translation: CASSLVGAAHTEAFF.

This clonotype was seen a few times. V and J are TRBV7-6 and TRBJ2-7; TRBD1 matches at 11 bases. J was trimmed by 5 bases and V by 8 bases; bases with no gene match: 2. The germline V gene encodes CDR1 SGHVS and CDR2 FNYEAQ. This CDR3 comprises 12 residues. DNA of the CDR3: TGTGCCAGCGGACAGGGGGCCCACGAGCAGTACTTC. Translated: CASGQGAHEQYF.

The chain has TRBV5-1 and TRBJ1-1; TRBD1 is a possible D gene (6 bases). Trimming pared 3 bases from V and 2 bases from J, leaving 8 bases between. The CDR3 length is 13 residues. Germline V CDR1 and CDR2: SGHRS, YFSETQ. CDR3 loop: CASSSGQNTEAFF. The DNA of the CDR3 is TGCGCCAGCAGCTCGGGACAAAACACTGAAGCTTTCTTT.

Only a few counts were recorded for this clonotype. Here the CDR3 DNA reads TGCGCCAGCACCCTCCAGGGGAGCTACGAGCAGTACTTC. It specifies CASTLQGSYEQYF. The chain recombines TRBV5-1 with TRBJ2-7, with D possibly being TRBD1 (6 bases). The CDR3 extends over 13 amino acids. V was shortened by 6 bases and J by 3 bases, with 13 bases between the two germline ends. Per the germline V gene, CDR1 is SGHRS and CDR2 is YFSETQ.

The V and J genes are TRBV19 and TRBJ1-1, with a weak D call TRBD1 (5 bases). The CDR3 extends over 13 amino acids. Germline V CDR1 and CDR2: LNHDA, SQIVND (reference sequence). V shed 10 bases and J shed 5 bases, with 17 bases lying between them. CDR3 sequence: CATRSGARTEAFF. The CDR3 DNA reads TGTGCCACCCGGAGCGGGGCGAGGACTGAAGCTTTCTTT.

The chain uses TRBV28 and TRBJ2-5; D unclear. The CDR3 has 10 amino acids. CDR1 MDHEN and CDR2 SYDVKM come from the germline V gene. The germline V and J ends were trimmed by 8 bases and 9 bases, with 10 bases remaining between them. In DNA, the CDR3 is TGTGCCAGCGGCCACGAGGCCCAGTACTTC. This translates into CASGHEAQYF.